The clone carrying this TCR beta chain was detected only once. Germline loops: CDR1 MNHEY, CDR2 SMNVEV (reference sequence). V trimming: 5 bases; J trimming: 0 bases; junction bases outside the gene matches: 3. The CDR3 runs to 16 residues. This sample was taken from a study of blood T cell repertoires in COVID-19. Study in general: Italy, Spain and the United States were the sources of the convalescent and acute COVID-19 samples. Sample material is recorded as cDNA or gDNA derived from T cells, B-cell-depleted T cells, or PBMCs.

Source study methods: Estimated nucleated cell counts came from reference gene primer amplification. Profiled with immunoSEQ multiplex PCR; TCRdb holds only in-frame clones, not every one. V and J calls and clone size are given by that table; D and trimming were obtained from the DNA. The data show 150,000 to 200,000 clones, approximately 79% seen once. Specimen: peripheral blood. This TCR derives from a woman in her 70s with acute or convalescent COVID-19. The V and J genes are TRBV27 and TRBJ1-6, with 8 bases lining up with TRBD1. CDR3 DNA sequence: TGTGCCAGCAGTCCTACAGGGGGCTCCTATAATTCACCCCTCCACTTT. Protein sequence: CASSPTGGSYNSPLHF.